This entry lists 18 T cell receptor beta chains sequenced from one sample in a study of regulatory T cells in long-lasting Graves disease. Time point denoted: newly diagnosed GD, antithyroid drugs for less than 3 months. Preparation of the TCR library used RNA extracted from PBMCs. Combining iRepertoire HTBI primers with Arm-PCR of CDR3 regions, the authors built TCR beta libraries. Each CDR3 protein is one row after TCRdb ran MiXCR on the multiplex PCR reads. The profile shows roughly 610,000 distinct CDR3 sequences, roughly 15% of them singletons. This sample also appeared in a second study, on T cells in Graves' hyperthyroidism and ophthalmopathy.

The specimen comprised peripheral blood mononuclear cells (PBMCs), sampled at new diagnosis, from a patient treated with antithyroid drugs. The receptor set was obtained from a woman aged 25-40 years with Graves disease.

This clonotype showed up just a few times. V is TRBV4-1 and J is TRBJ2-3, with 10 bases fitting TRBD1. V lost 1 base to trimming and J lost 1 base; unmatched junction nucleotides: 8. CDR1 and CDR2 (germline): MGHRA, YSYEKL. The CDR3 is made up of 18 amino acids. The CDR3 DNA reads TGCGCCAGCAGCCAAGCCCTACTCGGGACAGGGGGCACAGATACGCAGTATTTT. It yields the protein CASSQALLGTGGTDTQYF.

This clonotype was recorded at least ten times. This rearrangement joins TRBV2 to TRBJ2-7; possibly TRBD1 or TRBD2 for D (5 bases each). CDR3 length equals 15 residues. Germline lookup yields CDR1 SNHLY and CDR2 FYNNEI. The ends were cut back, 9 bases at V and 0 bases at J, with 18 bases in the middle. This CDR3 reads CARGANRGSSYEQYF. CDR3 nucleotides: TGTGCCAGAGGGGCAAATCGGGGAAGCTCCTACGAGCAGTACTTC. The variable domain in full, completed from reference TRBV2 and TRBJ2-7, reads EPEVTQTPSHQVTQMGQEVILRCVPISNHLYFYWYRQILGQKVEFLVSFYNNEISEKSEIFDDQFSVERPDGSNFTLKIRSTKLEDSAMYFCARGANRGSSYEQYFGPGTRLTVT.

This chain connects TRBV7-2 to TRBJ2-3; 9 bases line up with TRBD1. Trimming at V came to 8 bases and at J to 1 base, leaving 7 bases not matched to a gene. The germline V gene has CDR1 SGHTA and CDR2 FQGNSA. The CDR3 totals 15 residues. CDR3 protein: CASGPWTGGTDTQYF. The CDR3 nucleotides read TGTGCCAGCGGGCCTTGGACAGGGGGCACAGATACGCAGTATTTT.

This clonotype was counted a few times. This sequence joins TRBV14 and TRBJ2-7, with 8 bases aligning to TRBD2. The CDR3 contains 18 residues. V lost 1 base, J lost 5 bases, and 16 bases stayed unmatched. Looked up from germline, CDR1 is SGHDN and CDR2 is FVKESK. CDR3 residues: CASSQAGPVSGRNNEQYF. In DNA, the CDR3 is TGTGCCAGCAGCCAAGCGGGGCCGGTCAGCGGGAGAAACAACGAGCAGTACTTC.

The gene calls are TRBV12-5 and TRBJ2-2; D ambiguous. This CDR3 has 14 amino acids. V dropped 1 base and J dropped 7 bases, with 10 bases sitting between them. Germline V gives CDR1 LGHNT, CDR2 FRNRAP. The chain's CDR3 is CASGLGLGNGELFF. The CDR3 coding sequence is TGTGCTAGTGGTTTGGGATTAGGAAACGGGGAGCTGTTTTTT. Supplemented by reference TRBV12-5 and TRBJ2-2, the full variable domain reads DARVTQTPRHKVTEMGQEVTMRCQPILGHNTVFWYRQTMMQGLELLAYFRNRAPLDDSGMPKDRFSAEMPDATLATLKIQPSEPRDSAVYFCASGLGLGNGELFFGEGSRLTVL.

This clonotype showed up many times. The chain combines TRBV20-1 with TRBJ2-7; D is perhaps TRBD1 or TRBD2 (5 bases each). Germline CDR1 is DFQATT and CDR2 is SNEGSKA (reference sequence). Deletions cut 1 base from V and 0 bases from J, with 10 bases between. This CDR3 contains 14 residues. Written as DNA, the CDR3 is TGCAGTGCTAGAGTTCCGGGGACCTCCTACGAGCAGTACTTC. Amino acids: CSARVPGTSYEQYF.

The table lists this clonotype with many counts. The rearrangement uses TRBV18 and TRBJ1-1; D is uncertain. The germline CDR1 and CDR2 sequences are KGHSH and LQKENI. The V end lost 0 bases, the J end lost 5 bases, and 10 bases lay between the germline ends. The length of the CDR3 is 14 residues. The CDR3 sequence: CASSPPYSETEAFF. In nucleotides, the CDR3 is TGTGCCAGCTCACCACCGTACAGCGAAACTGAAGCTTTCTTT.

This clonotype has ten or more counts. The rearrangement links TRBV12-3 or TRBV12-4 to TRBJ1-1; TRBD1 is a possible D gene (5 bases). There are 14 residues in the CDR3. Deletions cut 3 bases from V and 2 bases from J, with 10 bases between. CDR3 DNA sequence: TGTGCCAGCAGTTTTCGGGGCTTTAACACTGAAGCTTTCTTT. Its protein is CASSFRGFNTEAFF.

There are a few counts of this clonotype. One end of the junction is discordant with germline, which a read error may explain. The chain recombines TRBV24-1 with TRBJ2-5; 8 bases map to TRBD1. This CDR3 region has 17 residues. Germline CDR1 is KGHDR and CDR2 is SFDVKD. The DNA of the CDR3 is TGTGTCACCAGTGACCCCCCGGGACAGGACTCACAAGAGACCCAGTACTTC. Translating gives CVTSDPPGQDSQETQYF.

This chain connects TRBV7-2 to TRBJ2-7, with unresolved D. Trimming left V 1 base short and J 6 bases short, with 13 bases between. The CDR3 is made up of 14 amino acids. Looked up from germline, CDR1 is SGHTA and CDR2 is FQGNSA. CDR3 in amino acids: CASSLDVGSCEQYF. In DNA form, the CDR3 reads TGTGCCAGCAGCTTAGATGTGGGCTCTTGCGAGCAGTACTTC.

V and J are TRBV7-8 and TRBJ1-4; D is uncertain. The ends were cut back, 2 bases at V and 5 bases at J, with 15 bases in the middle. The CDR3 loop spans 16 amino acids. Germline-derived CDR1 and CDR2 are SGHVS and FQNEAQ. Here the CDR3 reads CASSLYRDVRNEKLFF. The CDR3 nucleotides are TGTGCCAGCAGCTTATACCGAGACGTCCGGAATGAAAAACTGTTTTTT. The whole variable domain, remainder taken from reference TRBV7-8 and TRBJ1-4, is GAGVSQSPRYKVAKRGQDVALRCDPISGHVSLFWYQQALGQGPEFLTYFQNEAQLDKSGLPSDRFFAERPEGSVSTLKIQRTQQEDSAVYLCASSLYRDVRNEKLFFGSGTQLSVL.

The V gene is TRBV4-1, the J gene TRBJ1-6; D perhaps matches TRBD1 (5 bases). The CDR3 runs to 16 residues. Trimming took off 0 bases at V and 8 bases at J, with 14 bases between the two ends. Germline V lookup: CDR1 MGHRA, CDR2 YSYEKL. Here the CDR3 reads CASSQDGQGRDSPLHF. The CDR3 DNA sequence: TGCGCCAGCAGCCAAGATGGGCAGGGTCGTGATTCACCCCTCCACTTT.

The rearrangement uses TRBV24-1 and TRBJ2-2; 7 bases fit TRBD1. There are 17 residues in the CDR3. J gave up 1 base and V 0 bases, and 4 bases lay outside the gene matches. The germline V gene encodes CDR1 KGHDR and CDR2 SFDVKD. CDR3: CATSDLRTGLNTGELFF. DNA of the CDR3: TGTGCCACCAGTGATTTGCGGACAGGCCTGAACACCGGGGAGCTGTTTTTT.

This clonotype was seen ten or more times. V is TRBV11-3 and J is TRBJ2-1, with D perhaps being TRBD1 or TRBD2 (5 bases each). V was clipped by 3 bases and J by 0 bases, with 12 bases between them. The length of the CDR3 is 16 residues. Germline values: CDR1 SGHNT, CDR2 YENEEA. The CDR3 is CASSFSGTGSYNEQFF. CDR3 sequence (DNA): TGTGCCAGCAGCTTCAGTGGGACCGGCTCCTACAATGAGCAGTTCTTC. The full variable domain, rest sourced from reference TRBV11-3 and TRBJ2-1, is EAGVVQSPRYKIIEKKQPVAFWCNPISGHNTLYWYLQNLGQGPELLIRYENEEAVDDSQLPKDRFSAERLKGVDSTLKIQPAELGDSAVYLCASSFSGTGSYNEQFFGPGTRLTVL.

This clonotype was detected only a few times. The chain couples TRBV4-1 to TRBJ2-2; D is perhaps TRBD2 (6 bases). V was pared by 2 bases and J by 6 bases, with 10 bases between. Germline CDR1 is MGHRA and CDR2 is YSYEKL. This CDR3 has 14 amino acids. CDR3: CASSQRRDPGELFF. The CDR3 region has the DNA TGCGCCAGCAGCCAACGGCGGGACCCCGGGGAGCTGTTTTTT.

This sequence joins TRBV20-1 and TRBJ1-1; unclear D gene. Germline CDR1 is DFQATT and CDR2 is SNEGSKA (reference sequence). Trimming stripped 2 bases from V and 0 bases from J, with 16 bases between. The CDR3 sequence is 16 residues long. For the CDR3, the DNA is TGCAGTGCTAGATCCATCCCCCGCAGATTGAACACTGAAGCTTTCTTT. Translated: CSARSIPRRLNTEAFF.

V and J are TRBV6-2 or TRBV6-3 and TRBJ2-3; D is tentatively TRBD1 or TRBD2 (5 bases each). Germline V gene sequence: CDR1 MNHEY, CDR2 SVGEGT. V was pared by 6 bases and J by 3 bases, with 13 bases between. There are 14 residues in the CDR3. CDR3 loop: CASRTGTLTDTQYF. Here the CDR3 DNA reads TGTGCCAGCAGGACCGGGACGCTTACAGATACGCAGTATTTT.

In its sample, this clonotype was seen many times. This chain connects TRBV2 to TRBJ2-1, with TRBD1 matching 8 bases. The end of the DNA is better explained by TRBJ2-5, so the J call may be wrong. CDR3 length: 15 amino acids. The germline gives CDR1 SNHLY, CDR2 FYNNEI. The CDR3 coding sequence is TGTGCCAGCAGAAGGACAGGGTTTAGAGGGGAGACCCAGTACTTC. Translating it yields CASRRTGFRGETQYF.